The 24 T cell receptor beta chains given below trace back to one sample, sequenced in a study of blood T cell repertoires in COVID-19. The method was immunoSEQ multiplex PCR; TCRdb's version includes in-frame clones alone and lacks a portion of them. The sample has approximately 200,000 clones, more than 85% seen once. The sequenced sample was peripheral blood. The source is a man aged 25 to 40 with acute or convalescent COVID-19.

V and J are TRBV2 and TRBJ2-3; D is unclear. This CDR3 is built from 14 residues. V lost 3 bases and J 0 bases, leaving 7 bases between the germline ends. From germline, CDR1 is SNHLY and CDR2 FYNNEI. CDR3 in amino acids: CASSDYSSTDTQYF. CDR3 nucleotide sequence: TGTGCCAGCAGTGATTATAGTAGCACAGATACGCAGTATTTT.

The genes are TRBV12-5 and TRBJ2-3, with 7 bases that match TRBD2. This CDR3 has 13 residues. J was trimmed by 5 bases and V by 5 bases; bases with no gene match: 4. Per the germline V gene, CDR1 is LGHNT and CDR2 is FRNRAP. CDR3 residues: CASGPGGGDTQYF. CDR3 DNA: TGTGCTAGTGGTCCTGGGGGGGGAGATACGCAGTATTTT. The full variable domain, completed using reference TRBV12-5 and TRBJ2-3, is DARVTQTPRHKVTEMGQEVTMRCQPILGHNTVFWYRQTMMQGLELLAYFRNRAPLDDSGMPKDRFSAEMPDATLATLKIQPSEPRDSAVYFCASGPGGGDTQYFGPGTRLTVL.

J is TRBJ1-4 and V is TRBV11-2, with unresolved D. The CDR3 length is 13 residues. The germline CDR1 and CDR2 sequences are SGHAT and FQNNGV. The ends were cut back, 5 bases at V and 8 bases at J, with 12 bases in the middle. As DNA, the CDR3 is TGTGCCAGCAGCCAACCTCTCCAGGAAAAACTGTTTTTT. Translated, it gives CASSQPLQEKLFF.

This chain joins TRBV6-5 and TRBJ1-2; TRBD1 agrees at 9 bases. This CDR3 is built from 14 residues. Germline CDR1 MNHEY, CDR2 SVGAGI. V was pared by 9 bases and J by 6 bases, with 11 bases of the junction left unmatched. CDR3 nucleotide sequence: TGTGCCAGTCTTGGGTCGGGACAGGGTAATGGCTACACCTTC. It codes for CASLGSGQGNGYTF.

V and J are TRBV5-1 and TRBJ2-7, with 11 bases identical to TRBD1. CDR3 size: 15 residues. With V trimmed by 4 bases and J by 6 bases, 9 bases remained unmatched. CDR1 is SGHRS, CDR2 YFSETQ, per germline. CDR3 loop: CASSRTGGAVPEQYF. CDR3 nucleotides: TGCGCCAGCAGCCGGACAGGGGGCGCTGTCCCCGAGCAGTACTTC.

The V and J genes are TRBV24-1 and TRBJ2-3; 8 bases agree with TRBD1. Per germline, CDR1 KGHDR and CDR2 SFDVKD. Trimming at V came to 4 bases and at J to 1 base, leaving 9 bases not matched to a gene. The CDR3 has 17 residues. CDR3 sequence: CATSDPQGARGTDTQYF. CDR3 DNA: TGTGCCACCAGTGACCCCCAGGGGGCAAGAGGCACAGATACGCAGTATTTT.

This clone was observed once. The chain joins TRBV15 to TRBJ2-3; TRBD2 aligns across 8 bases. This CDR3 has 15 amino acids. Germline V lookup: CDR1 LNHNV, CDR2 YYDKDF (reference sequence). The ends lost 0 bases at V and 9 bases at J; junction bases unmatched: 8. CDR3 bases: TGTGCCACCAGCAGAGATGGGTGGAGCGGGAGCACGCAGTATTTT. Its translation: CATSRDGWSGSTQYF.

This clone was found a few times. CDR3 coding DNA: TGTGCCAGCAGTCCTCCTTGGGCTGAGCGGGAAAAACTGTTTTTT. Residues: CASSPPWAEREKLFF. The chain links TRBV28 to TRBJ1-4, with D hard to call. This CDR3 is built from 15 residues. Deletions cut 5 bases from V and 8 bases from J, with 18 bases between. Germline values: CDR1 MDHEN, CDR2 SYDVKM.

The chain carries TRBV11-2 and TRBJ2-5; 13 bases agree with TRBD2. CDR3 size: 17 residues. The germline gives CDR1 SGHAT, CDR2 FQNNGV. Losses at the gene ends were 5 bases for V and 4 bases for J; bases not matched to a gene: 10. The CDR3 nucleotides are TGTGCCAGCAGCCCGAGGACTAGCGGGAGATGGTTAGAGACCCAGTACTTC. This encodes CASSPRTSGRWLETQYF.

The rearrangement joins TRBV5-4 to TRBJ2-5, with 12 bases lining up with TRBD2. After removal of 3 bases from V and 5 bases from J, the junction contained 2 bases not matched to a gene. In germline, CDR1 is SGHNT, CDR2 YYREEE (reference sequence). CDR3 size: 14 residues. The CDR3 spells CASSSLAGGETQYF. DNA of the CDR3: TGTGCCAGCAGCTCGCTAGCGGGGGGGGAGACCCAGTACTTC.

This clone has only a few counts. The chain is built from TRBV5-1 and TRBJ1-2; perhaps TRBD1 as D (6 bases). Germline assignment: CDR1 SGHRS and CDR2 YFSETQ. The CDR3 has 15 amino acids. Trimming stripped 1 base from V and 8 bases from J, with 18 bases between. The chain's CDR3 is CASSLIGTKGDGYTF. CDR3 nucleotide sequence: TGCGCCAGCAGCTTGATTGGGACAAAGGGTGACGGCTACACCTTC.

CDR3 amino acids: CASSSGQGGTNEKLFF. DNA for the CDR3: TGTGCCAGCAGCTCCGGACAGGGCGGAACTAATGAAAAACTGTTTTTT. V is TRBV5-4 and J is TRBJ1-4; 8 bases agree with TRBD1. The germline gives CDR1 SGHNT, CDR2 YYREEE (reference sequence). V shed 3 bases, J shed 1 base, and the junction held 5 bases outside the gene matches. The CDR3 runs to 16 residues.

The V gene is TRBV28, the J gene TRBJ2-3; no reliable D call. This CDR3 region has 14 residues. Germline CDR1 and CDR2: MDHEN and SYDVKM. Trimming removed 7 bases at V and 2 bases at J, with 13 bases between. The chain's CDR3 is CASTYTTFTDTQYF. The CDR3 coding sequence is TGTGCCAGCACCTACACGACTTTCACAGATACGCAGTATTTT.

The chain couples TRBV9 to TRBJ1-1; no definite D call. Germline V CDR1 and CDR2: SGDLS, YYNGEE. With 2 bases removed from V and 0 bases from J, the gap between germline ends came to 11 bases. The CDR3 contains 15 residues. The CDR3 reads CASSVRNEMNTEAFF. The CDR3 DNA is TGTGCCAGCAGCGTGAGAAACGAAATGAACACTGAAGCTTTCTTT.

V is TRBV4-2 and J is TRBJ2-3; 10 nucleotides align to TRBD2. This CDR3 spans 17 amino acids. J gave up 0 bases and V 2 bases, and 5 bases lay outside the gene matches. Germline CDR1 LGHNA, CDR2 YNFKEQ. CDR3 coding DNA: TGTGCCAGCAGCCAACCTACTAGCGGGGCTAGCACAGATACGCAGTATTTT. Encoded protein: CASSQPTSGASTDTQYF.

J is TRBJ1-1 and V is TRBV28; D possibly corresponds to TRBD1 (5 bases). Trimming took off 5 bases at V and 1 base at J, with 11 bases between the two ends. CDR3 length: 14 amino acids. Germline-derived CDR1 and CDR2 are MDHEN and SYDVKM. The CDR3 spells CASSAPTGNTEAFF. The CDR3 nucleotides read TGTGCCAGCAGTGCCCCAACAGGGAACACTGAAGCTTTCTTT.

The rearrangement joins TRBV7-2 to TRBJ1-6; D gene ambiguous. CDR3 length equals 15 residues. Germline assignment: CDR1 SGHTA and CDR2 FQGNSA. The V and J ends lost 2 bases and 10 bases respectively, with 15 bases between them. The DNA of the CDR3 is TGTGCCAGCAGCTTATTTCTAGGTTCTAACTCACCCCTCCACTTT. Protein: CASSLFLGSNSPLHF.

The V and J genes are TRBV6-2 or TRBV6-3 and TRBJ2-3; TRBD1 agrees at 9 bases. The CDR3 spans 17 residues. Per the germline V gene, CDR1 is MNHEY and CDR2 is SVGEGT. Trimming at V came to 5 bases and at J to 1 base, leaving 10 bases not matched to a gene. CDR3 coding DNA: TGTGCCAGCAGTACCGGGACAGGGTTGGGGCGCACAGATACGCAGTATTTT. The encoded protein is CASSTGTGLGRTDTQYF.

The V gene is TRBV5-6, the J gene TRBJ1-4; 8 nucleotides align to TRBD1. The CDR3 consists of 16 residues. V trimming: 7 bases; J trimming: 4 bases; junction bases outside the gene matches: 12. Looked up from germline, CDR1 is SGHDT and CDR2 is YYEEEE. In DNA, the CDR3 is TGTGCCAGCCAAGACAGGGGCACACTTCTTAATGAAAAACTGTTTTTT. As protein: CASQDRGTLLNEKLFF.

The rearrangement joins TRBV7-8 to TRBJ2-2; TRBD1 is a possible D gene (5 bases). The germline V gene has CDR1 SGHVS and CDR2 FQNEAQ. Trimming cost V 5 bases and J 6 bases, with 13 bases left between them. This CDR3 spans 14 amino acids. The CDR3 region has the DNA TGTGCCAGCAGCCCCTATCAGGGTCCCGGGGAGCTGTTTTTT. Protein product: CASSPYQGPGELFF.

The chain carries TRBV5-1 and TRBJ2-6; no firm D call. V lost 3 bases to trimming and J lost 0 bases, with 4 bases between them. CDR1 and CDR2 (germline): SGHRS, YFSETQ. This CDR3 has 14 amino acids. The CDR3 DNA is TGCGCCAGCAGCTCCGTCTCTGGGGCCAACGTCCTGACTTTC. Translating gives CASSSVSGANVLTF.

The DNA of the CDR3 is TGTGCCAGCAGCCAAGTCAGGGAGACCCAGTACTTC. As protein: CASSQVRETQYF. The rearrangement links TRBV3-1 (or the pseudogene TRBV3-2) to TRBJ2-5, with unresolved D. The V end was cut by 1 base, the J end by 5 bases, with 5 bases between. Per germline, CDR1 LGHDT and CDR2 YNNKEL (reference sequence). The CDR3 has 12 residues.

The chain carries TRBV7-9 and TRBJ2-1; D gene uncertain. Trimming shortened V by 5 bases and J by 16 bases, and 18 bases separated the two germline ends. This CDR3 region has 12 residues. Germline assignment: CDR1 SEHNR and CDR2 FQNEAQ (reference sequence). CDR3 amino acids: CASSPEWHSPFF. The DNA for the CDR3 is TGTGCCAGCAGCCCTGAATGGCATTCCCCCTTCTTC.

The rearrangement links TRBV4-1 to TRBJ2-1; D call uncertain. The CDR3 is 14 amino acids. Germline assignment: CDR1 MGHRA and CDR2 YSYEKL. V lost 3 bases, J lost 5 bases, and 11 bases lay in between. CDR3 loop: CASSQPVSNNEQFF. For the CDR3, the DNA is TGCGCCAGCAGCCAGCCGGTAAGCAACAATGAGCAGTTCTTC.